This is a list of T cell receptor beta chains from one sample in a study of T cells after yellow fever vaccination. TCRdb fed the 5' RACE reads into MiXCR, producing one record per CDR3 protein. The sample yields a few hundred thousand distinct CDR3 sequences, 5.2% seen once. The source material was CD4+ T cells sorted from PBMCs, sampled on the day of the yellow fever booster vaccination. The receptors derive from a young man who received the YFV17D yellow fever vaccine. CDR3s include the opening cysteine and the closing phenylalanine or tryptophan. The order of the fields is D gene, J gene, clone size, V gene, CDR3 protein, CDR3 DNA. D genes are given only for firm matches. A row's size may be missing; if present it is once, few, many or a size class.

d_gene: .; j_gene: TRBJ1-4; abundance: few; v_gene: TRBV28; CDR3aa: CASKPGQSATVKLFF; CDR3nt: TGTGCCAGCAAACCGGGACAATCCGCCACAGTAAAACTGTTTTTT
d_gene: .; j_gene: TRBJ1-4; abundance: .; v_gene: TRBV7-2; CDR3aa: CASRPSGLTEKLFF; CDR3nt: TGTGCCAGCAGACCTTCAGGGCTTACAGAAAAACTGTTTTTT
d_gene: TRBD1; j_gene: TRBJ1-1; abundance: .; v_gene: TRBV7-2; CDR3aa: CASSPQGQVANTEAFF; CDR3nt: TGTGCCAGCAGCCCTCAAGGACAGGTTGCGAACACTGAAGCTTTCTTT
d_gene: .; j_gene: TRBJ1-2; abundance: few; v_gene: TRBV5-5; CDR3aa: CASSLRLEEGGYTF; CDR3nt: TGTGCCAGCAGCTTGCGCCTAGAGGAAGGGGGCTACACCTTC
d_gene: .; j_gene: TRBJ1-4; abundance: few; v_gene: TRBV30; CDR3aa: CAWNKRRQPTNEKLFF; CDR3nt: TGTGCCTGGAATAAACGAAGACAGCCGACTAATGAAAAACTGTTTTTT
d_gene: TRBD2; j_gene: TRBJ2-3; abundance: once; v_gene: TRBV7-7; CDR3aa: CASGLGTSVSTDTQYF; CDR3nt: TGTGCCAGCGGCTTGGGGACTAGCGTTTCCACAGATACGCAGTATTTT
d_gene: .; j_gene: TRBJ2-3; abundance: few; v_gene: TRBV9; CDR3aa: CASSVRTPGDTQYF; CDR3nt: TGTGCCAGCAGCGTGCGGACCCCAGGAGATACGCAGTATTTT
d_gene: .; j_gene: TRBJ1-4; abundance: .; v_gene: TRBV3-1; CDR3aa: CASSQNRHSEKLFF; CDR3nt: TGTGCCAGCAGCCAGAATCGACATTCCGAAAAACTGTTTTTT
d_gene: .; j_gene: TRBJ1-5; abundance: .; v_gene: TRBV20-1; CDR3aa: CSATTSSNQPQHF; CDR3nt: TGCAGTGCTACAACAAGTAGCAATCAGCCCCAGCATTTT
d_gene: .; j_gene: TRBJ2-3; abundance: .; v_gene: TRBV5-1; CDR3aa: CASRLAQDTQYF; CDR3nt: TGCGCCAGCAGGCTAGCGCAGGATACGCAGTATTTT
d_gene: .; j_gene: TRBJ1-4; abundance: .; v_gene: TRBV4-1; CDR3aa: CASSQDSPNEKLFF; CDR3nt: TGCGCCAGCAGCCAGGACAGTCCTAATGAAAAACTGTTTTTT
d_gene: .; j_gene: TRBJ2-7; abundance: few; v_gene: TRBV7-2; CDR3aa: CASRGGKTGLYEQYF; CDR3nt: TGTGCCAGCAGGGGGGGGAAGACAGGGTTGTACGAGCAGTACTTC
d_gene: .; j_gene: TRBJ2-1; abundance: .; v_gene: TRBV19; CDR3aa: CASSIRRGSTEQFF; CDR3nt: TGTGCCAGTAGTATTCGGCGGGGATCCACTGAGCAGTTCTTC
d_gene: .; j_gene: TRBJ2-3; abundance: many; v_gene: TRBV5-1; CDR3aa: CASSWTIAPTDTQYF; CDR3nt: TGCGCCAGCAGCTGGACTATTGCCCCCACAGATACGCAGTATTTT
d_gene: TRBD1; j_gene: TRBJ2-2; abundance: .; v_gene: TRBV11-2; CDR3aa: CASCPGGTGLYTGELFF; CDR3nt: TGTGCCAGCTGCCCCGGGGGGACAGGGCTGTACACCGGGGAGCTGTTTTTT
d_gene: .; j_gene: TRBJ1-4; abundance: few; v_gene: TRBV15; CDR3aa: CATSRVPWQRPSGGKLFF; CDR3nt: TGTGCCACCAGCAGAGTCCCGTGGCAGCGCCCGTCCGGCGGAAAACTGTTTTTT
d_gene: .; j_gene: TRBJ2-3; abundance: .; v_gene: TRBV6-1; CDR3aa: CASSGRLGGDTQYF; CDR3nt: TGTGCCAGCAGTGGCCGACTAGGAGGAGATACGCAGTATTTT
d_gene: TRBD1; j_gene: TRBJ1-1; abundance: .; v_gene: TRBV11-2; CDR3aa: CASSRAGGQNTEAFF; CDR3nt: TGTGCCAGCAGCCGAGCAGGGGGCCAGAACACTGAAGCTTTCTTT
d_gene: .; j_gene: TRBJ2-5; abundance: many; v_gene: TRBV6-2/TRBV6-3; CDR3aa: CASSLGRPQETQYF; CDR3nt: TGTGCCAGCTCCCTTGGTCGGCCTCAAGAGACCCAGTACTTC
d_gene: TRBD1; j_gene: TRBJ2-2; abundance: few; v_gene: TRBV24-1; CDR3aa: CATSELGTAANTGELFF; CDR3nt: TGTGCCACCAGTGAACTAGGGACAGCTGCGAACACCGGGGAGCTGTTTTTT
d_gene: TRBD1; j_gene: TRBJ1-2; abundance: few; v_gene: TRBV9; CDR3aa: CASSVGGTGPYGYTF; CDR3nt: TGTGCCAGCAGCGTAGGTGGGACAGGGCCCTATGGCTACACCTTC
d_gene: .; j_gene: TRBJ2-3; abundance: few; v_gene: TRBV7-3; CDR3aa: CASSLIILQGRPDTQYF; CDR3nt: TGTGCCAGCAGCTTAATAATCCTACAGGGGAGGCCAGATACGCAGTATTTT
d_gene: TRBD1; j_gene: TRBJ1-6; abundance: few; v_gene: TRBV6-6; CDR3aa: CASSYPQGRPNSPLHF; CDR3nt: TGTGCCAGCAGTTACCCACAGGGGAGGCCCAATTCACCCCTCCACTTT
d_gene: TRBD2; j_gene: TRBJ2-5; abundance: many; v_gene: TRBV5-1; CDR3aa: CASSLAGGEETQYF; CDR3nt: TGTGCCAGCAGCCTAGCGGGGGGAGAAGAGACCCAGTACTTC
d_gene: .; j_gene: TRBJ1-3; abundance: few; v_gene: TRBV4-3; CDR3aa: CASSQDGRASGNTIYF; CDR3nt: TGCGCCAGCAGCCAAGATGGTCGGGCCTCTGGAAACACCATATATTTT
d_gene: .; j_gene: TRBJ2-7; abundance: few; v_gene: TRBV7-9; CDR3aa: CASSLPGTEQYF; CDR3nt: TGTGCCAGCAGCTTACCAGGGACGGAGCAGTACTTC
d_gene: TRBD2; j_gene: TRBJ2-3; abundance: few; v_gene: TRBV5-4; CDR3aa: CASSLRLAGVSSTDTQYF; CDR3nt: TGTGCCAGCAGCTTGCGACTAGCGGGGGTCTCTAGCACAGATACGCAGTATTTT
d_gene: .; j_gene: TRBJ2-3; abundance: .; v_gene: TRBV4-3; CDR3aa: CASSQALGTDTDTQYF; CDR3nt: TGCGCCAGCAGCCAAGCACTAGGGACTGACACAGATACGCAGTATTTT
d_gene: .; j_gene: TRBJ2-1; abundance: .; v_gene: TRBV7-9; CDR3aa: CASSLVRIRNNEQFF; CDR3nt: TGTGCCAGCAGCTTAGTACGGATCCGAAACAATGAGCAGTTCTTC
d_gene: .; j_gene: TRBJ2-5; abundance: few; v_gene: TRBV7-6; CDR3aa: CASSLLAGHVKETQYF; CDR3nt: TGTGCCAGCAGCTTGCTTGCGGGACACGTTAAAGAGACCCAGTACTTC
d_gene: .; j_gene: TRBJ2-5; abundance: few; v_gene: TRBV7-9; CDR3aa: CASSLGRGAQYF; CDR3nt: TGTGCCAGCAGCTTAGGCAGGGGTGCCCAGTACTTC
d_gene: TRBD1; j_gene: TRBJ1-6; abundance: .; v_gene: TRBV6-1; CDR3aa: CATTFLQLSRDRGRHLHF; CDR3nt: TGTGCCACCACATTCCTACAATTGTCCCGGGACAGGGGTAGGCACCTCCACTTT
d_gene: .; j_gene: TRBJ1-5; abundance: .; v_gene: TRBV20-1; CDR3aa: CSASGEGNNQPQHF; CDR3nt: TGCAGTGCCTCGGGGGAAGGGAACAATCAGCCCCAGCATTTT
d_gene: .; j_gene: TRBJ2-3; abundance: few; v_gene: TRBV6-6; CDR3aa: CASSYSTGWTDTQYF; CDR3nt: TGTGCCAGCAGTTACTCGACAGGTTGGACAGATACGCAGTATTTT
d_gene: TRBD1; j_gene: TRBJ1-2; abundance: few; v_gene: TRBV15; CDR3aa: CATSRGGQARSYTF; CDR3nt: TGTGCCACCAGCAGAGGCGGACAGGCCAGAAGCTACACCTTC
d_gene: .; j_gene: TRBJ1-5; abundance: .; v_gene: TRBV24-1; CDR3aa: CATSDYSNQPQHF; CDR3nt: TGTGCCACCAGTGACTATAGCAATCAGCCCCAGCATTTT
d_gene: .; j_gene: TRBJ2-1; abundance: few; v_gene: TRBV7-2; CDR3aa: CASSLMGRVQNEQFF; CDR3nt: TGTGCCAGCAGCTTAATGGGTAGAGTACAAAATGAGCAGTTCTTC
d_gene: .; j_gene: TRBJ2-5; abundance: few; v_gene: TRBV5-1; CDR3aa: CASSEGSEETQYF; CDR3nt: TGCGCCAGCAGCGAGGGATCTGAAGAGACCCAGTACTTC
d_gene: .; j_gene: TRBJ1-5; abundance: few; v_gene: TRBV5-1; CDR3aa: CASSLRPGSNQPQHF; CDR3nt: TGCGCCAGCAGCTTGAGGCCCGGTAGCAATCAGCCCCAGCATTTT
d_gene: .; j_gene: TRBJ1-1; abundance: few; v_gene: TRBV14; CDR3aa: CASSHDGAGTEAFF; CDR3nt: TGTGCCAGCAGCCACGATGGTGCGGGCACTGAAGCTTTCTTT
d_gene: TRBD2; j_gene: TRBJ2-5; abundance: few; v_gene: TRBV9; CDR3aa: CASSGGTSRGETQYF; CDR3nt: TGTGCCAGCAGCGGCGGGACTAGCCGCGGGGAGACCCAGTACTTC
d_gene: TRBD1; j_gene: TRBJ2-2; abundance: many; v_gene: TRBV5-1; CDR3aa: CASQRPPGQGHTGELFF; CDR3nt: TGCGCCAGCCAGAGGCCACCGGGACAGGGGCACACCGGGGAGCTGTTTTTT
d_gene: .; j_gene: TRBJ2-3; abundance: few; v_gene: TRBV9; CDR3aa: CASSVDRWARDTQYF; CDR3nt: TGTGCCAGCAGCGTAGATCGTTGGGCCCGAGATACGCAGTATTTT
d_gene: .; j_gene: TRBJ2-2; abundance: many; v_gene: TRBV4-2; CDR3aa: CASRFSAGELFF; CDR3nt: TGTGCCAGCCGGTTTAGCGCCGGGGAGCTGTTTTTT
d_gene: .; j_gene: TRBJ1-1; abundance: .; v_gene: TRBV27; CDR3aa: CASSLHRRNTEAFF; CDR3nt: TGTGCCAGCAGTTTACATCGTAGGAACACTGAAGCTTTCTTT
d_gene: TRBD1; j_gene: TRBJ2-5; abundance: .; v_gene: TRBV20-1; CDR3aa: CSASRQIGGVGAQYF; CDR3nt: TGCAGTGCTAGCCGCCAGATAGGGGGCGTGGGGGCCCAGTACTTC
d_gene: .; j_gene: TRBJ1-3; abundance: .; v_gene: TRBV7-2; CDR3aa: CASSLRVSSSGNTIYF; CDR3nt: TGTGCCAGCAGCTTACGGGTTTCAAGCTCTGGAAACACCATATATTTT
d_gene: .; j_gene: TRBJ2-7; abundance: few; v_gene: TRBV12-3/TRBV12-4; CDR3aa: CASSDLGGTLYEQYF; CDR3nt: TGTGCCAGCAGTGACCTCGGAGGGACCCTCTACGAGCAGTACTTC
d_gene: .; j_gene: TRBJ2-5; abundance: .; v_gene: TRBV6-5; CDR3aa: CASSLTGVQETQYF; CDR3nt: TGTGCCAGCAGCCTGACGGGAGTTCAAGAGACCCAGTACTTC
d_gene: TRBD2; j_gene: TRBJ2-3; abundance: few; v_gene: TRBV5-4; CDR3aa: CASRKPSGGAGDTQYF; CDR3nt: TGTGCCAGCAGGAAACCGAGCGGGGGGGCCGGAGATACGCAGTATTTT
d_gene: .; j_gene: TRBJ2-3; abundance: few; v_gene: TRBV25-1; CDR3aa: CASAETGTPFTDTQYF; CDR3nt: TGTGCCAGCGCCGAAACCGGGACACCTTTCACAGATACGCAGTATTTT